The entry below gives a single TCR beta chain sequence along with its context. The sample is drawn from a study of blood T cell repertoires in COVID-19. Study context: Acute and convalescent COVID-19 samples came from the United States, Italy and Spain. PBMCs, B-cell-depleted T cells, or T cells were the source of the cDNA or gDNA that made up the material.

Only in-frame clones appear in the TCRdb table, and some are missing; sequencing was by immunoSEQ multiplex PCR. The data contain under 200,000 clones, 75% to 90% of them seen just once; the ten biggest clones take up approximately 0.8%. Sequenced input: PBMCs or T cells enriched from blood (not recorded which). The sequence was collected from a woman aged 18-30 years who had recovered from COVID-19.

CDR3 sequence reads: CASSVTAQGNTEAFF. For the CDR3, the DNA is TGTGCCAGCAGCGTGACCGCTCAGGGGAACACTGAAGCTTTCTTT. This chain joins TRBV9 and TRBJ1-1, with D perhaps TRBD1 (5 bases). V shed 2 bases and J shed 1 base, with 12 bases lying between them. There are 15 residues in the CDR3. Germline lookup yields CDR1 SGDLS and CDR2 YYNGEE.